The 29 T cell receptor beta chains below were found in one sample sequenced in a study of OX40 agonist ivuxolimab in advanced cancers. Profiling relied on immunoSEQ multiplex PCR, and the TCRdb table lists in-frame clones only, not all of them. The data contain 100,000 or so clones, roughly 90% of them singletons. The material was CD4+ or CD8+ T cells sorted from blood, obtained in a trial of the OX40 agonist ivuxolimab. These receptors originate from an adult with an advanced solid tumor such as melanoma, head and neck, liver or kidney cancer.

The rearrangement joins TRBV7-8 to TRBJ2-1; maybe TRBD1 (5 bases). CDR3 length: 14 amino acids. The ends were cut back, 4 bases at V and 6 bases at J, with 13 bases in the middle. The germline V gene has CDR1 SGHVS and CDR2 FQNEAQ. The CDR3: CASSSQTVINEQFF. CDR3 coding DNA: TGTGCCAGCAGCTCACAGACAGTAATCAATGAGCAGTTCTTC.

The rearrangement links TRBV6-5 to TRBJ2-1, with D possibly matching TRBD2 (5 bases). V was shortened by 8 bases and J by 3 bases, with 17 bases between the two germline ends. There are 15 residues in the CDR3. Per germline, CDR1 MNHEY and CDR2 SVGAGI. The CDR3 region has the DNA TGTGCCAGCCGTTTAGGGCCCGGGGACTACAATGAGCAGTTCTTC. The encoded protein is CASRLGPGDYNEQFF.

CDR3 nucleotides: TGTGCCAGCAGTTTATTTGCAGGGGGGAACTATGGCTACACCTTC. This sequence encodes CASSLFAGGNYGYTF. The V call is TRBV27, the J call TRBJ1-2; 7 bases agree with TRBD1. Germline V gives CDR1 MNHEY, CDR2 SMNVEV (reference sequence). The CDR3 has 15 residues. Losses at the gene ends were 1 base for V and 2 bases for J; bases not matched to a gene: 4.

This sequence joins TRBV6-5 and TRBJ1-1; TRBD1 matches at 10 bases. Trimming cost V 6 bases and J 0 bases; bases outside gene matches: 1. The CDR3 is 14 amino acids. The germline V gene encodes CDR1 MNHEY and CDR2 SVGAGI. The CDR3 loop is CASRTGGLNTEAFF. CDR3 in DNA: TGTGCCAGCAGGACAGGGGGCTTGAACACTGAAGCTTTCTTT.

The CDR3 here is CASSLTSGTGGYEQYF. As DNA, the CDR3 is TGCGCCAGCAGCCTTACTTCCGGGACAGGGGGCTACGAGCAGTACTTC. V usage is TRBV4-1 and J usage is TRBJ2-7, with 11 bases fitting TRBD1. This CDR3 is built from 16 residues. Germline lookup yields CDR1 MGHRA and CDR2 YSYEKL. After removal of 4 bases from V and 3 bases from J, the junction contained 8 bases not matched to a gene.

The rearrangement joins TRBV28 to TRBJ2-7, with 7 positions matching TRBD2. Per the germline V gene, CDR1 is MDHEN and CDR2 is SYDVKM. This CDR3 contains 17 residues. After removal of 2 bases from V and 2 bases from J, the junction contained 12 bases not matched to a gene. The CDR3 spells CASSLPSGGRGTYEQYF. The CDR3 DNA is TGTGCCAGCAGTTTACCATCGGGCGGGAGAGGGACCTACGAGCAGTACTTC.

CDR3 protein: CASSLGQGGDQPQHF. The CDR3 DNA sequence: TGTGCCAGCAGCTTGGGACAGGGGGGGGATCAGCCCCAGCATTTT. J is TRBJ1-5 and V is TRBV5-4, with 9 positions matching TRBD1. V trimming: 0 bases; J trimming: 5 bases; junction bases outside the gene matches: 3. Germline CDR1 and CDR2: SGHNT and YYREEE (reference sequence). There are 15 residues in the CDR3.

The CDR3 DNA sequence: TGTGCCAGTAGTATAAGGGGTGAGCAGTTCTTC. Its translation is CASSIRGEQFF. The chain recombines TRBV19 with TRBJ2-1, with TRBD1 as a possible D gene (5 bases). The CDR3 length is 11 residues. Germline CDR1 and CDR2: LNHDA and SQIVND (reference sequence). Trimming cost V 2 bases and J 9 bases, with 5 bases left between them. The variable domain in full, with the rest retrieved from reference TRBV19 and TRBJ2-1, is DGGITQSPKYLFRKEGQNVTLSCEQNLNHDAMYWYRQDPGQGLRLIYYSQIVNDFQKGDIAEGYSVSREKKESFPLTVTSAQKNPTAFYLCASSIRGEQFFGPGTRLTVL.

The rearrangement joins TRBV29-1 to TRBJ2-1, with D maybe TRBD2 (6 bases). Germline loops: CDR1 SQVTM, CDR2 ANQGSEA. The CDR3 covers 12 residues. V lost 1 base to trimming and J lost 8 bases, with 9 bases between them. Written as DNA, the CDR3 is TGCAGCGTTGAAGTCTGGGGGGATGAGCAGTTCTTC. Amino acids: CSVEVWGDEQFF.

This chain connects TRBV5-8 to TRBJ2-2, with D uncertain. The germline CDR1 and CDR2 sequences are SGHTS and YDEGEE. V lost 5 bases and J lost 7, with 9 bases in between. This CDR3 is built from 12 residues. CDR3 protein: CASRRASGELFF. The CDR3 DNA follows: TGTGCCAGCAGACGTGCCAGCGGGGAGCTGTTTTTT.

The chain employs TRBV7-3 and TRBJ2-5; D not resolved. Germline assignment: CDR1 SGHTA and CDR2 FQGTGA. The CDR3 is 12 residues long. V lost 8 bases, J lost 1 base, and 8 bases lay in between. DNA of the CDR3: TGTGCCAGCGTTACGGTCCAAGAGACCCAGTACTTC. Translation: CASVTVQETQYF.

This clone came up once. The chain carries TRBV30 and TRBJ2-7; perhaps TRBD2 as D (6 bases). The germline V gene encodes CDR1 GTSNPN and CDR2 SVGIG (reference sequence). This CDR3 comprises 15 residues. V lost 1 base and J lost 3, with 16 bases in between. CDR3 sequence reads: CAWSATGTSIYEQYF. The DNA of the CDR3 is TGTGCCTGGAGTGCCACCGGGACTTCCATCTACGAGCAGTACTTC.

The rearrangement uses TRBV7-2 and TRBJ2-5; D assignment may be TRBD1 or TRBD2 (5 bases each). The J call is doubtful: the DNA matches TRBJ2-7 better. Germline CDR1 SGHTA, CDR2 FQGNSA. The CDR3 covers 13 residues. The CDR3 protein is CASSLVGGYEQYF. CDR3 DNA sequence: TGTGCCAGCAGCTTAGTTGGGGGCTACGAGCAGTACTTC.

V is TRBV4-1 and J is TRBJ1-5; D ambiguous. Germline V gene lookup returns CDR1 MGHRA and CDR2 YSYEKL. The V end was cut by 1 base, the J end by 1 base, with 8 bases between. CDR3 length: 15 residues. CDR3: CASSQVWQSNQPQHF. The CDR3 bases are TGCGCCAGCAGCCAAGTGTGGCAGAGCAATCAGCCCCAGCATTTT.

This chain links TRBV11-1 with TRBJ2-3; a possible D gene is TRBD2 (6 bases). CDR1 and CDR2 (germline): SGHAT, FQDESV (reference sequence). CDR3 length: 15 amino acids. Trimming took 5 bases from V and 4 from J, leaving 16 bases between them. The CDR3 region has the DNA TGTGCCAGCAGCATCGGGACTCCTCGGTCAGATACGCAGTATTTT. Its translation: CASSIGTPRSDTQYF.

The J gene is TRBJ1-1, the V gene TRBV19; TRBD1 is a possible D gene (5 bases). With 7 bases removed from V and 2 bases from J, the gap between germline ends came to 14 bases. The germline V gene encodes CDR1 LNHDA and CDR2 SQIVND (reference sequence). The CDR3 covers 14 residues. CDR3 sequence reads: CASKGAYRNTEAFF. The CDR3 nucleotides are TGTGCCAGTAAAGGGGCATATAGAAACACTGAAGCTTTCTTT.

J is TRBJ2-1 and V is TRBV6-1, with 8 nucleotides matching TRBD2. The CDR3 runs to 13 residues. Trimming at V came to 0 bases and at J to 15 bases, leaving 7 bases not matched to a gene. Germline V gene sequence: CDR1 MNHNS, CDR2 SASEGT. The DNA for the CDR3 is TGTGCCAGCAGTGAAGCTCTCGGGACTAGAGCGTTCTTC. Its translation: CASSEALGTRAFF.

This clone was counted a single time. This chain joins TRBV10-1 and TRBJ2-7; 15 nucleotides line up with TRBD2. This CDR3 contains 18 residues. Germline V gene sequence: CDR1 WNHNN, CDR2 SYGVQD (reference sequence). Losses at the gene ends were 5 bases for V and 5 bases for J; bases not matched to a gene: 13. CDR3 sequence reads: CASSRTGSGTSGRHEQYF. The CDR3 DNA reads TGCGCCAGCAGTCGGACAGGGAGCGGGACTAGCGGGAGGCACGAGCAGTACTTC.

The V call is TRBV19, the J call TRBJ2-7, with 11 bases fitting TRBD1. CDR3 length equals 15 residues. With V trimmed by 3 bases and J by 0 bases, 1 base remained unmatched. Germline CDR1 LNHDA, CDR2 SQIVND (reference sequence). The CDR3 loop is CASSMGQGDSYEQYF. The CDR3 nucleotides are TGTGCCAGTAGTATGGGACAGGGGGACTCCTACGAGCAGTACTTC.

V gene TRBV7-8 combines with J gene TRBJ2-7, with a tentative D call TRBD2 (6 bases). The V gene's germline CDR1 is SGHVS and CDR2 FQNEAQ. V was clipped by 3 bases and J by 7 bases, with 19 bases between them. The CDR3 loop spans 15 amino acids. DNA of the CDR3: TGTGCCAGCAGCTTTCGGGGAGGAGCCCCTCGGGAGCAGTACTTC. This encodes CASSFRGGAPREQYF.

The chain carries TRBV5-4 and TRBJ1-2, with TRBD1 matching over 7 bases. CDR1 and CDR2 from the germline V gene are SGHNT and YYREEE (reference sequence). This CDR3 has 15 residues. Trimming cost V 4 bases and J 2 bases; bases outside gene matches: 8. This CDR3 is CASSQPGQTNYGYTF. CDR3 coding DNA: TGTGCCAGCAGCCAGCCGGGACAGACAAACTATGGCTACACCTTC.

The chain employs TRBV5-1 and TRBJ2-1; TRBD1 matches at 7 bases. The CDR3 has 13 amino acids. The germline V gene encodes CDR1 SGHRS and CDR2 YFSETQ. J lost 12 bases, V lost 4 bases, and 10 bases had no gene match. The DNA for the CDR3 is TGCGCCAGCAGCCTTCCTGGACAGGCGTCGCAGTTCTTC. It yields the protein CASSLPGQASQFF. Full variable domain (missing parts from reference TRBV5-1 and TRBJ2-1): KAGVTQTPRYLIKTRGQQVTLSCSPISGHRSVSWYQQTPGQGLQFLFEYFSETQRNKGNFPGRFSGRQFSNSRSEMNVSTLELGDSALYLCASSLPGQASQFFGPGTRLTVL.

The V call is TRBV7-2, the J call TRBJ1-6, with 7 nucleotides matching TRBD1. This CDR3 has 15 residues. Germline CDR1 and CDR2: SGHTA and FQGNSA. V trimming: 4 bases; J trimming: 4 bases; junction bases outside the gene matches: 4. CDR3 coding DNA: TGTGCCAGCAGCTCGACAGGGTGGTATAATTCACCCCTCCACTTT. Amino acid sequence: CASSSTGWYNSPLHF.

J is TRBJ2-1 and V is TRBV5-5, with D unresolved. Germline values: CDR1 SGHKS, CDR2 YYEKEE (reference sequence). Trimming pared 3 bases from V and 1 base from J, leaving 5 bases between. This CDR3 comprises 13 residues. CDR3 amino acids: CASSSRSYNEQFF. The CDR3 nucleotides are TGTGCCAGCAGCTCTAGATCCTACAATGAGCAGTTCTTC.

The rearrangement joins TRBV6-5 to TRBJ2-7; D perhaps matches TRBD2 (6 bases). The ends were cut back, 2 bases at V and 2 bases at J, with 10 bases in the middle. This CDR3 comprises 14 residues. The germline gives CDR1 MNHEY, CDR2 SVGAGI. The CDR3 loop is CASSYPGLAYEQYF. CDR3 nucleotides: TGTGCCAGCAGTTACCCGGGACTGGCCTACGAGCAGTACTTC.

In DNA form, the CDR3 reads TGTGCCAGCAGCTCAAGCCGGGACAGGACCTACGAGCAGTACTTC. This encodes CASSSSRDRTYEQYF. This chain links TRBV11-2 with TRBJ2-7; 8 positions match TRBD1. Germline CDR1 SGHAT, CDR2 FQNNGV. The junction had 7 bases not matched to a gene; V was cut back by 4 bases and J by 2 bases. The CDR3 consists of 15 residues.

The chain combines TRBV28 with TRBJ1-1, with D unclear. Trimming removed 6 bases from V and 5 bases from J, with 16 bases in between. Per the germline V gene, CDR1 is MDHEN and CDR2 is SYDVKM. The CDR3 has 14 residues. CDR3 in DNA: TGTGCCAGCAGCCCCGGGTGGGTTGGGACTGAAGCTTTCTTT. Translating gives CASSPGWVGTEAFF. Complete variable domain (other parts from reference TRBV28 and TRBJ1-1): DVKVTQSSRYLVKRTGEKVFLECVQDMDHENMFWYRQDPGLGLRLIYFSYDVKMKEKGDIPEGYSVSREKKERFSLILESASTNQTSMYLCASSPGWVGTEAFFGQGTRLTVV.

This chain links TRBV27 with TRBJ2-2; D assignment may be TRBD1 or TRBD2 (5 bases each). This CDR3 comprises 16 residues. Deletions cut 8 bases from V and 1 base from J, with 17 bases between. Per the germline V gene, CDR1 is MNHEY and CDR2 is SMNVEV (reference sequence). CDR3 nucleotide sequence: TGTGCCAGCCGAGCTAGTGGGACGGTGAACACCGGGGAGCTGTTTTTT. Translated, it gives CASRASGTVNTGELFF.

This sequence joins TRBV19 and TRBJ2-2, with unresolved D. Between the trimmed V and J ends, which lost 6 bases and 5 bases, there was a span of 10 bases. The germline V gene has CDR1 LNHDA and CDR2 SQIVND (reference sequence). The CDR3 spans 13 residues. This CDR3 reads CASSVLGTGELFF. CDR3 nucleotide sequence: TGTGCCAGTAGCGTACTGGGGACCGGGGAGCTGTTTTTT.